These T cell receptor beta chains were read from a single sample in a study of post-analysis software for immune sequencing data. From the PCR reads, TCRdb called clonotypes with MiXCR, one entry per CDR3 protein. Here the sample spans roughly 540,000 distinct CDR3 sequences, 30% to 40% being singletons. Sequenced material: blood. All receptors come from a girl aged 2 to 17 with multiple sclerosis. The CDR3 runs from the conserved cysteine through the conserved F or W. Fields, in order: J gene, clone size, V gene, D gene, CDR3 protein, CDR3 DNA. A D gene is named only where the DNA matches it firmly. Clone size is not always given. Where it is, it says once, few, many or a class for expanded clones.

TRBJ1-5,.,TRBV10-3,TRBD1,CATGDSNQPQHF,TGTGCCACGGGGGACAGTAATCAGCCCCAGCATTTT
TRBJ1-6,.,TRBV12-3/TRBV12-4,TRBD1,CASSPRDRNSPLHF,TGTGCCAGCAGCCCCCGGGACAGAAATTCACCCCTCCACTTT
TRBJ2-5,.,TRBV29-1,.,CSVVGQAQETQYF,TGCAGCGTTGTAGGGCAGGCCCAAGAGACCCAGTACTTC
TRBJ2-3,.,TRBV12-3/TRBV12-4,TRBD2,CASSHPLAGGRTDTQYF,TGTGCCAGCAGTCACCCACTAGCGGGGGGACGCACAGATACGCAGTATTTT
TRBJ2-3,few,TRBV29-1,.,CSAYIAGTDTQYF,TGCAGCGCCTATATAGCGGGCACAGATACGCAGTATTTT
TRBJ2-1,.,TRBV25-1,.,CASGDIKGAFF,TGTGCCAGCGGGGACATTAAGGGCGCGTTCTTC
TRBJ2-1,.,TRBV10-3,.,CAIRPNADRNNEQFF,TGTGCCATCAGGCCCAATGCAGACAGAAACAATGAGCAGTTCTTC
TRBJ2-5,.,TRBV20-1,.,CSAPPPGTRETQYF,TGCAGTGCGCCACCCCCGGGGACCAGGGAGACCCAGTACTTC
TRBJ2-3,.,TRBV2,.,CASSDGRADTQYF,TGTGCCAGCAGTGATGGAAGGGCAGATACGCAGTATTTT
TRBJ2-7,few,TRBV9,.,CASSVVGSSYEQYF,TGTGCCAGCAGCGTAGTTGGAAGCTCCTACGAGCAGTACTTC
TRBJ2-7,.,TRBV12-3/TRBV12-4,.,CASSPYQDKYEQYF,TGTGCCAGCAGTCCCTATCAGGACAAATACGAGCAGTACTTC
TRBJ2-5,many,TRBV12-3/TRBV12-4,.,CASSPRTAQETQYF,TGTGCCAGCAGCCCCCGAACAGCTCAAGAGACCCAGTACTTC
TRBJ2-1,few,TRBV12-3/TRBV12-4,TRBD2,CASSWTSGINEQFF,TGTGCCAGCAGTTGGACTAGCGGGATAAATGAGCAGTTCTTC
TRBJ1-1,.,TRBV20-1,.,CSARDGGPEAFF,TGCAGTGCTAGAGATGGAGGCCCTGAAGCTTTCTTT
TRBJ2-5,.,TRBV20-1,TRBD2,CSARDRASGGGDEQYF,TGCAGTGCTAGAGATCGGGCTAGCGGGGGCGGGGATGAGCAGTACTTC
TRBJ2-5,.,TRBV5-1,.,CASSLYTQSSQETQYF,TGCGCCAGCAGCTTGTACACTCAAAGCAGCCAGGAGACCCAGTACTTC
TRBJ1-5,.,TRBV20-1,.,CSARSNRINQPQHF,TGCAGTGCTAGATCTAACAGGATCAATCAGCCCCAGCATTTT
TRBJ1-5,few,TRBV20-1,.,CSASKGVNQPQHF,TGCAGTGCTAGTAAGGGAGTGAATCAGCCCCAGCATTTT
TRBJ2-4,many,TRBV12-3/TRBV12-4,TRBD2,CASSSGSGSDGNIQYF,TGTGCCAGCAGTTCGGGTAGCGGGTCCGATGGGAACATTCAGTACTTC
TRBJ2-1,few,TRBV7-9,.,CASSLGQHNEQFF,TGTGCCAGCAGCTTAGGGCAGCACAATGAGCAGTTCTTC
TRBJ2-6,.,TRBV5-1,TRBD1,CASTPIQGFGANVLTF,TGCGCCAGCACCCCGATACAGGGGTTTGGGGCCAACGTCCTGACTTTC
TRBJ2-7,once,TRBV6-1,TRBD2,CASSLPPSGGQYEQYF,TGTGCCAGCAGTCTCCCCCCTAGCGGGGGGCAGTACGAGCAGTACTTC
TRBJ2-1,few,TRBV12-3/TRBV12-4,.,CASTPLLGGTYNEQFF,TGTGCCAGCACTCCTCTTTTGGGCGGTACTTACAATGAGCAGTTCTTC
TRBJ1-2,.,TRBV7-3,.,CASSLWASGEHGYTF,TGTGCCAGCAGCTTATGGGCTTCCGGCGAACATGGCTACACCTTC
TRBJ2-1,few,TRBV20-1,.,CSASPWTVSNEQFF,TGCAGTGCTAGTCCCTGGACAGTATCCAATGAGCAGTTCTTC
TRBJ2-1,.,TRBV10-2,TRBD2,CASSAWASGGDVGIEQFF,TGCGCCAGCAGTGCTTGGGCTAGCGGGGGGGACGTCGGTATTGAGCAGTTCTTC
TRBJ2-1,.,TRBV29-1,.,CSVASNEQFF,TGCAGCGTTGCGTCCAATGAGCAGTTCTTC
TRBJ2-1,few,TRBV4-1,.,CASSQVPGGEQFF,TGCGCCAGCAGCCAAGTCCCTGGGGGTGAGCAGTTCTTC
TRBJ1-6,few,TRBV7-9,.,CASSLADSNSPLHF,TGTGCCAGCAGCTTAGCGGACAGCAATTCACCCCTCCACTTT
TRBJ1-4,.,TRBV4-1,TRBD1,CASSSTGVKLFF,TGCGCCAGCAGCTCGACAGGGGTAAAACTGTTTTTT
TRBJ2-4,.,TRBV28,.,CASSFGRLVAKNIQYF,TGTGCCAGCAGTTTCGGAAGGCTAGTAGCCAAAAACATTCAGTACTTC
TRBJ1-2,.,TRBV7-9,TRBD1,CASRSSDRVDGYTF,TGTGCCAGCAGATCCTCTGACAGGGTGGACGGCTACACCTTC
TRBJ2-1,.,TRBV29-1,.,CSVDEGGGRNEQFF,TGCAGCGTTGATGAGGGGGGGGGCAGGAATGAGCAGTTCTTC
TRBJ1-6,few,TRBV7-6,.,CASSAGTVGFYNSPLHF,TGTGCCAGCAGCGCAGGGACGGTGGGTTTCTATAATTCACCCCTCCACTTT
TRBJ2-1,.,TRBV5-1,TRBD1,CASSFLTGGNKQFF,TGCGCCAGCAGCTTCCTAACAGGGGGCAATAAGCAGTTCTTC
TRBJ2-3,.,TRBV24-1,TRBD2,CATSPPTSGGADTQYF,TGTGCCACCAGCCCCCCTACTAGCGGGGGGGCAGATACGCAGTATTTT
TRBJ1-2,.,TRBV29-1,TRBD1,CSVDRGTGGLDYGYTF,TGCAGCGTTGATAGGGGGACAGGGGGATTGGACTATGGCTACACCTTC
TRBJ1-2,.,TRBV20-1,TRBD1,CSARDLRGREAYGYTF,TGCAGTGCTAGAGATCTCAGGGGGAGAGAGGCTTATGGCTACACCTTC
TRBJ1-1,.,TRBV12-3/TRBV12-4,.,CASSYRGGLTNTEAFF,TGTGCCAGCAGCTACCGGGGGGGGCTAACGAACACTGAAGCTTTCTTT
TRBJ1-6,few,TRBV5-1,TRBD1,CASSLEGGVSPLHF,TGCGCCAGCAGCTTGGAAGGGGGCGTTTCACCCCTCCACTTT
TRBJ2-3,.,TRBV20-1,.,CSARDPLGRDTQYF,TGCAGTGCTAGGGACCCTCTAGGGAGGGATACGCAGTATTTT
TRBJ1-4,.,TRBV24-1,.,CATSDAGDEKLFF,TGTGCCACCAGTGATGCGGGGGATGAAAAACTGTTTTTT
TRBJ2-3,many,TRBV3-1,.,CASSYTDTQYF,TGTGCCAGCAGCTACACAGATACGCAGTATTTT
TRBJ1-4,.,TRBV7-6,.,CASSLAGGGNEKLFF,TGTGCCAGCAGCTTAGCGGGCGGGGGTAATGAAAAACTGTTTTTT
TRBJ1-2,.,TRBV29-1,.,CSVVGANYGYTF,TGCAGCGTTGTGGGAGCTAACTATGGCTACACCTTC
TRBJ2-5,few,TRBV20-1,.,CSGDTGETQYF,TGCAGTGGGGACACGGGTGAGACCCAGTACTTC
TRBJ1-4,few,TRBV29-1,.,CSAGEANEKLFF,TGCAGCGCGGGTGAGGCGAATGAAAAACTGTTTTTT
TRBJ1-2,.,TRBV6-4,.,CASSGGPTYGYTF,TGTGCCAGCAGTGGGGGGCCCACCTATGGCTACACCTTC
TRBJ2-5,few,TRBV20-1,TRBD1,CSANTGTGDGTQYF,TGCAGTGCTAATACCGGGACAGGGGACGGGACCCAGTACTTC
TRBJ2-3,.,TRBV7-2,TRBD2,CASSPRGLAGGRLGQYF,TGTGCCAGCAGCCCCCGCGGGCTAGCGGGGGGCAGATTGGGGCAGTATTTT
TRBJ2-3,.,TRBV7-8,.,CASSVGVYRLSTDTQYF,TGTGCCAGCAGCGTGGGAGTCTACCGTCTCAGCACAGATACGCAGTATTTT
TRBJ2-5,.,TRBV5-6,.,CANSLVVRGRKETQYF,TGTGCCAACAGCTTGGTAGTGCGGGGGCGCAAAGAGACCCAGTACTTC
TRBJ2-7,few,TRBV20-1,TRBD1,CSAPGQGVHEQYF,TGCAGTGCTCCGGGACAGGGGGTCCACGAGCAGTACTTC
TRBJ2-3,once,TRBV10-3,TRBD2,CAISEFGGGATDTQYF,TGTGCCATCAGTGAGTTTGGCGGGGGGGCCACAGATACGCAGTATTTT